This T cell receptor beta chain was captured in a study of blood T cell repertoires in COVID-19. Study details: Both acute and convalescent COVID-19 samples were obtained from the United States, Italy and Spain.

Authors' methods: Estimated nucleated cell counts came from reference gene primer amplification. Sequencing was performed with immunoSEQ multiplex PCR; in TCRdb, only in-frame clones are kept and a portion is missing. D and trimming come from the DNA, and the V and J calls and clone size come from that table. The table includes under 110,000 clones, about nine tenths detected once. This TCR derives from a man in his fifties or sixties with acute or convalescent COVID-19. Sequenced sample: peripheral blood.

This CDR3 reads CASSVVGGAGGELFF. As DNA, the CDR3 is TGTGCCAGCAGCGTAGTTGGGGGCGCGGGCGGGGAGCTGTTTTTT. This chain links TRBV9 with TRBJ2-2; tentative D call: TRBD1 (6 bases). V was pared by 0 bases and J by 7 bases, with 13 bases between. CDR3 length: 15 amino acids. The V gene's germline CDR1 is SGDLS and CDR2 YYNGEE.